This TCR beta chain was retrieved from a study of T cells in Graves' hyperthyroidism and ophthalmopathy. Overall study results and limits: Among clonotypes expanded in thyroid above 0.001, most were also found in blood.

RNA transcripts yielded amplified TCR beta CDR3 regions. First-round RT-PCR of the TCR CDR3 relied on the HTBI primer set. TCRdb reprocessed the multiplex PCR reads with MiXCR, giving one entry per CDR3 protein. The sample yields around 540,000 distinct CDR3 sequences, about 16% seen once. Details on this clonotype: The antigen is unknown.

This clonotype was sampled from a woman in her thirties with Graves' ophthalmopathy. Material for sequencing was blood.

The CDR3 DNA reads TGTGCCACCAGCAGAGAAGACTCGAGCTCCTACAATGAGCAGTTCTTC. Translating it yields CATSREDSSSYNEQFF. V and J are TRBV15 and TRBJ2-1, with D uncertain. The CDR3 has 16 residues. Trimming removed 0 bases at V and 0 bases at J, with 9 bases between. Per germline, CDR1 LNHNV and CDR2 YYDKDF (reference sequence).